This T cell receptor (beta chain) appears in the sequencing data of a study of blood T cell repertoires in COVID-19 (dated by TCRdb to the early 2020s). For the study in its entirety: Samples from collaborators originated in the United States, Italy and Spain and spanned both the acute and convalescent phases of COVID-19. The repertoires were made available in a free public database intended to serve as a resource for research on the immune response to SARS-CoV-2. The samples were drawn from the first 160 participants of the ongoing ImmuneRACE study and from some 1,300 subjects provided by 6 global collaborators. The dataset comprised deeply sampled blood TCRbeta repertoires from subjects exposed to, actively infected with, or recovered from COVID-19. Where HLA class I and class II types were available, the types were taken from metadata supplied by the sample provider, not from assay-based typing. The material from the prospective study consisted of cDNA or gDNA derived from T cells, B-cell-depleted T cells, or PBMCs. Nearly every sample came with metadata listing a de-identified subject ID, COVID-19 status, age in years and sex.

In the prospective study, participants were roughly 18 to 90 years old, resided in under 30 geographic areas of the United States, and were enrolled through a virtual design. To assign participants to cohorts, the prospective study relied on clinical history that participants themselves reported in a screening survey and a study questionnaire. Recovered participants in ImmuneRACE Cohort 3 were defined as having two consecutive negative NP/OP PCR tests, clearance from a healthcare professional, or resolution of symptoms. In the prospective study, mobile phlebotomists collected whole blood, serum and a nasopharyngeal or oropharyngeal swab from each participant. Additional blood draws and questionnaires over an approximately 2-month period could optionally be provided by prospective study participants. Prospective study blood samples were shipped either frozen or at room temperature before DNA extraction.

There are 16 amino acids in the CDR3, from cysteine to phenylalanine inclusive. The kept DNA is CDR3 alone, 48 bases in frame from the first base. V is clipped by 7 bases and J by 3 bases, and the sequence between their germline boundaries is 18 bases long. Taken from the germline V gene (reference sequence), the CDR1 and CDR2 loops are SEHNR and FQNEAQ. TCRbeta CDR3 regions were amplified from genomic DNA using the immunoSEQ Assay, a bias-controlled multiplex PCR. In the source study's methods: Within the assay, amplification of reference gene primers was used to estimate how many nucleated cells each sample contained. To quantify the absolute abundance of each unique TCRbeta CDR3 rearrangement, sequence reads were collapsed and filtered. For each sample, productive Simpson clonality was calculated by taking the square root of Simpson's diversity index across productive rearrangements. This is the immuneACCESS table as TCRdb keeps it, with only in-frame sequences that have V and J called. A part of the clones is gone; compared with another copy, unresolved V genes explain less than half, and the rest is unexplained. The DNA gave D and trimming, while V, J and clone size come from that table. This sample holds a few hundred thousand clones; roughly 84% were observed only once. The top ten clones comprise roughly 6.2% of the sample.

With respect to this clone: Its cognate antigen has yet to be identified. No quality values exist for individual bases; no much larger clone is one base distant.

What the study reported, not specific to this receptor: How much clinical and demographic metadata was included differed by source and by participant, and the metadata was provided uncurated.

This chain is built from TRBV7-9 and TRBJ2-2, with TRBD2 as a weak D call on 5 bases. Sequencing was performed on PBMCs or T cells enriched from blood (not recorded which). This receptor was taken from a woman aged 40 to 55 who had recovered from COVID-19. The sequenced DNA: TGTGCCAGCACCCTCATCCGGGGAGCCTACACCGGGGAGCTGTTTTTT. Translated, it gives CASTLIRGAYTGELFF.